Below, 9 T cell receptor beta chains from the same sample are listed, as sequenced in a study of a mutant IDH1 vaccine in newly diagnosed glioma. Sequenced by immunoSEQ multiplex PCR; TCRdb stores in-frame clones only, minus some. The sample gives roughly 38,000 clones, about 76% of which show up once; around 5.3% is in the top ten. Time point of the sample: week 23, last vaccination. Vaccinated patients received 300 ug of mutant IDH1 20-mer peptide per dose, with topical imiquimod. Their antigens remain unidentified. The specimen comprised PBMCs, sampled from a glioma patient whose treatment included an IDH1 peptide vaccine. Every receptor here comes from a man between 50 and 59 years old with glioma.

The CDR3 nucleotides are TGCGCCAGCAGCTCGCAACCTACAGGGATGAACACTGAAGCTTTCTTT. This gives the protein CASSSQPTGMNTEAFF. The J gene is TRBJ1-1, the V gene TRBV5-1; perhaps TRBD1 as D (6 bases). The CDR3 runs to 16 residues. Trimming removed 3 bases from V and 0 bases from J, with 15 bases in between. Germline V CDR1 and CDR2: SGHRS, YFSETQ. Supplemented by reference TRBV5-1 and TRBJ1-1, the full variable domain reads KAGVTQTPRYLIKTRGQQVTLSCSPISGHRSVSWYQQTPGQGLQFLFEYFSETQRNKGNFPGRFSGRQFSNSRSEMNVSTLELGDSALYLCASSSQPTGMNTEAFFGQGTRLTVV.

This clone was seen only once. The CDR3 coding sequence is TGTGCCAGCAGCTTGTTGGGTATCAATCAGCCCCAGCATTTT. This gives the protein CASSLLGINQPQHF. The chain uses TRBV5-6 and TRBJ1-5, with D unclear. Trimming took off 1 base at V and 3 bases at J, with 8 bases between the two ends. The germline V gene has CDR1 SGHDT and CDR2 YYEEEE. The CDR3 runs 14 residues.

This rearrangement joins TRBV9 to TRBJ2-7; the D is unclear. V dropped 0 bases and J dropped 2 bases, with 9 bases sitting between them. Germline lookup yields CDR1 SGDLS and CDR2 YYNGEE. The CDR3 length is 14 residues. This CDR3 is CASSVGVFTYEQYF. In nucleotides, the CDR3 is TGTGCCAGCAGCGTAGGGGTCTTTACCTACGAGCAGTACTTC.

This clone came up a few times. The chain joins TRBV10-3 to TRBJ1-2; 10 bases agree with TRBD1. The V gene end was trimmed by 10 bases and the J gene end by 4 bases; junction bases not matched to a gene: 18. Germline V gene sequence: CDR1 ENHRY, CDR2 SYGVKD. The CDR3 is made up of 17 amino acids. CDR3 nucleotide sequence: TGTGCCAGCGACAGGGGGCGCGACCCCCGGTTTAGCTATGGCTACACCTTC. Amino acid sequence: CASDRGRDPRFSYGYTF.

The chain combines TRBV30 with TRBJ2-2; 7 bases are shared with TRBD1. The CDR3 consists of 15 residues. Germline V lookup: CDR1 GTSNPN, CDR2 SVGIG (reference sequence). V gave up 3 bases and J gave up 0 bases; unmatched junction bases: 4. DNA for the CDR3: TGTGCCTGGAGGACAGGGCGGGCGAACACCGGGGAGCTGTTTTTT. As protein: CAWRTGRANTGELFF.

A single count supports this clone. The rearrangement links TRBV21-1 to TRBJ1-5. TRBV21-1 is a listed pseudogene. This CDR3 region has 14 residues. DNA for the CDR3: TGTGCCAGCAGCAATGGGGTTTCCAATCAGCCCCAGCATTTT. Encoded protein: CASSNGVSNQPQHF.

The chain has TRBV27 and TRBJ1-2; D gene ambiguous. The CDR3 is made up of 12 amino acids. The germline CDR1 and CDR2 sequences are MNHEY and SMNVEV (reference sequence). The ends were cut back, 6 bases at V and 5 bases at J, with 10 bases in the middle. The CDR3 sequence is CASSPSGYGYTF. CDR3 nucleotides: TGTGCCAGCAGCCCCAGTGGGTATGGCTACACCTTC.

In its sample, this clone was seen once. The genes are TRBV7-6 and TRBJ1-1; D is unresolved. Trimming cost V 1 base and J 5 bases, with 8 bases left between them. The CDR3 contains 13 residues. Germline loops: CDR1 SGHVS, CDR2 FNYEAQ. The CDR3 DNA reads as TGTGCCAGCAGCTTAGTAGAAAGGACTGAAGCTTTCTTT. Protein: CASSLVERTEAFF.

The genes are TRBV19 and TRBJ2-4, with TRBD2 identical over 10 bases. The CDR3 contains 19 residues. The junction had 13 bases not matched to a gene; V was cut back by 5 bases and J by 0 bases. The germline V gene encodes CDR1 LNHDA and CDR2 SQIVND (reference sequence). The CDR3 loop reads CASSFRIAGGLLAKNIQYF. The CDR3 bases are TGTGCCAGTAGTTTCCGGATAGCGGGGGGCCTCTTAGCCAAAAACATTCAGTACTTC.